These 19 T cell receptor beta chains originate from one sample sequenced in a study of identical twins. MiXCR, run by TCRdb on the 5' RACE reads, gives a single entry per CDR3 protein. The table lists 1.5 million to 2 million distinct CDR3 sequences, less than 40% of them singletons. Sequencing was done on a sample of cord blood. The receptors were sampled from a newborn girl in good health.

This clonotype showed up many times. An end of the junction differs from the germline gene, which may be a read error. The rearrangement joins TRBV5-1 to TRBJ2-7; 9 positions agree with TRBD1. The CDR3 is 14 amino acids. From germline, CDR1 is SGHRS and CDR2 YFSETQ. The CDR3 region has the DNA TGTGCCAGCAGTTTTAGGGACAGGGCCTACGAGCAGTACTTC. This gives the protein CASSFRDRAYEQYF.

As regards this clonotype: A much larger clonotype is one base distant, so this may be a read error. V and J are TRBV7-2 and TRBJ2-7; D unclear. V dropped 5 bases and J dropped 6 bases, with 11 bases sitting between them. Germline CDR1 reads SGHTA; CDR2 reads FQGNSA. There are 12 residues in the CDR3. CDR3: CASSVVGFEQYF. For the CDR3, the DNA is TGTGCCAGCAGCGTAGTGGGGTTCGAGCAGTACTTC.

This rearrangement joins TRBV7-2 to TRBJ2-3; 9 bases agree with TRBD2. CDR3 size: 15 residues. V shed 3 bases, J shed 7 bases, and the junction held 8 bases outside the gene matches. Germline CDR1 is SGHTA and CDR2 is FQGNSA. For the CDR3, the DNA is TGTGCCAGCAGCTTGGGGCTAGCGGGGACAAATACGCAGTATTTT. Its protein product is CASSLGLAGTNTQYF.

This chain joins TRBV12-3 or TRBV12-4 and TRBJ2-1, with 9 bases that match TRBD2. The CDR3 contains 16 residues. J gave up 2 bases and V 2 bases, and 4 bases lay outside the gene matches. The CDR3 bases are TGTGCCAGCAGTTTATACCTAGCGGGGCCCTACAATGAGCAGTTCTTC. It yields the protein CASSLYLAGPYNEQFF.

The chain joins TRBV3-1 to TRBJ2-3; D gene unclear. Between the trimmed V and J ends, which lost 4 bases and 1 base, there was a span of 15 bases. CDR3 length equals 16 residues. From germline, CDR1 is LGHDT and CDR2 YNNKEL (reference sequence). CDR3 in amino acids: CASSPRPTLGTDTQYF. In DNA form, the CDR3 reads TGTGCCAGCAGCCCCCGACCAACTCTTGGCACAGATACGCAGTATTTT.

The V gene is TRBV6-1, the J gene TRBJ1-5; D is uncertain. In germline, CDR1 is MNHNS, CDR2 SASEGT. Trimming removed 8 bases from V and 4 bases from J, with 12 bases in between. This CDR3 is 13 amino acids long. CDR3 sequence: CASHSVGNQPQHF. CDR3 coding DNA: TGTGCCAGCCACTCGGTAGGGAATCAGCCCCAGCATTTT.

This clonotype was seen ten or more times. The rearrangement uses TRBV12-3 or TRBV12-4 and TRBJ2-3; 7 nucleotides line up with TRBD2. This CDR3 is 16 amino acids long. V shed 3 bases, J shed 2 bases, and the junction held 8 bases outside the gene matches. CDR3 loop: CASSFWRSGLTDTQYF. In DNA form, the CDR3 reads TGTGCCAGCAGTTTCTGGCGTAGCGGGCTCACAGATACGCAGTATTTT.

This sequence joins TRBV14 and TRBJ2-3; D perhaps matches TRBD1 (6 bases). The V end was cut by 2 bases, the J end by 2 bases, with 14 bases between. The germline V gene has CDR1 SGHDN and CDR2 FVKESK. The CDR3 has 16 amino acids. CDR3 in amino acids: CASSQRDRYLTDTQYF. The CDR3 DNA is TGTGCCAGCAGCCAACGAGACAGGTACCTCACAGATACGCAGTATTTT. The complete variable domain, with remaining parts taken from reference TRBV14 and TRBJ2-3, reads EAGVTQFPSHSVIEKGQTVTLRCDPISGHDNLYWYRRVMGKEIKFLLHFVKESKQDESGMPNNRFLAERTGGTYSTLKVQPAELEDSGVYFCASSQRDRYLTDTQYFGPGTRLTVL.

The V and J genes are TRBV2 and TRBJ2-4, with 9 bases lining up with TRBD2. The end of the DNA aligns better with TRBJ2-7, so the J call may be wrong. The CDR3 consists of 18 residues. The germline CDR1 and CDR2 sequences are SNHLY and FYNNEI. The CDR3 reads CASSPTPWTSALSYEQYF. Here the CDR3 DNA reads TGTGCCAGCAGTCCAACCCCTTGGACTAGCGCCCTCTCCTACGAGCAGTACTTC.

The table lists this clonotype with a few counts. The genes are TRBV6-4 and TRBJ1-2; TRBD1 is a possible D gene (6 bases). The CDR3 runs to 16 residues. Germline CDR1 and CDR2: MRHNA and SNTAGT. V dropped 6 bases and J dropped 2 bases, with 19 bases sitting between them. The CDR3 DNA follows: TGTGCCAGCAGATCCCACTACAGGGAAGGAAACTATGGCTACACCTTC. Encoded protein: CASRSHYREGNYGYTF.

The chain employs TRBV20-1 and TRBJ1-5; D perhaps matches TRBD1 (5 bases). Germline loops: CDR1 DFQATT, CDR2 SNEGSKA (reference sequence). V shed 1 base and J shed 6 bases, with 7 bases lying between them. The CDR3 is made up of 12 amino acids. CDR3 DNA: TGCAGTGCTAGAGGAAGGGGTCAGCCCCAGCATTTT. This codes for CSARGRGQPQHF.

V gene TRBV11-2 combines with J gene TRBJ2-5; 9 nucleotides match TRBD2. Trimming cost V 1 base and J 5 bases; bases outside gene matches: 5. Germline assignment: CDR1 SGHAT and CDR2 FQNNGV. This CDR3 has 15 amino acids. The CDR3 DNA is TGTGCCAGCAGCTTAGGGGGACTAGCTGTGGAGACCCAGTACTTC. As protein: CASSLGGLAVETQYF.

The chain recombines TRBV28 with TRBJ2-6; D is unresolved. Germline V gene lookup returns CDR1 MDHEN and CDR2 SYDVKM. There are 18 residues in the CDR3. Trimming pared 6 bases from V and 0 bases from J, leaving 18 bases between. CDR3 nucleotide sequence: TGTGCCAGCAGCTCAACCAGCTCTGGGTTCTCTGGGGCCAACGTCCTGACTTTC. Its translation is CASSSTSSGFSGANVLTF.

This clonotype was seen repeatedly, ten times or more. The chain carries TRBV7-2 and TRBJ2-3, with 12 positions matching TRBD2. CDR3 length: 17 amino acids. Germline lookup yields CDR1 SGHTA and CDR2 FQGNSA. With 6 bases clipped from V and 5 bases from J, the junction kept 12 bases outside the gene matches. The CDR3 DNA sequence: TGTGCCAGCAGTGAACTGAGACTAGCGGGAGTAGTAGATACGCAGTATTTT. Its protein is CASSELRLAGVVDTQYF.

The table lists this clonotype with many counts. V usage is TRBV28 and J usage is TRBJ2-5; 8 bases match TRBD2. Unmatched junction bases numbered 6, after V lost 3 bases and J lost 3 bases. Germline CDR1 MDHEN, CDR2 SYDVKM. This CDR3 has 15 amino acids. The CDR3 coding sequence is TGTGCCAGCAGTTTCTTGGGTAGCGGGGAAGAGACCCAGTACTTC. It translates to CASSFLGSGEETQYF.

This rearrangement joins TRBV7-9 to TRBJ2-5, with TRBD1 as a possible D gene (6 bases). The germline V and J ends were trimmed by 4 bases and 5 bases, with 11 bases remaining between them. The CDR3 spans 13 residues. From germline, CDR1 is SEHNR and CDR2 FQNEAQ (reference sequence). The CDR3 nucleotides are TGTGCCAGCAGCTATACAGGGATCGAGACCCAGTACTTC. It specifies CASSYTGIETQYF. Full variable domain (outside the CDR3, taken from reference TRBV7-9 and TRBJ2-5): DTGVSQNPRHKITKRGQNVTFRCDPISEHNRLYWYRQTLGQGPEFLTYFQNEAQLEKSRLLSDRFSAERPKGSFSTLEIQRTEQGDSAMYLCASSYTGIETQYFGPGTRLLVL.

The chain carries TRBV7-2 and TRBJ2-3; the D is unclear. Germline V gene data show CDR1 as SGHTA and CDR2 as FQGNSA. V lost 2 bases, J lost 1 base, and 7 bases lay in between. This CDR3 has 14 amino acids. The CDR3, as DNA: TGTGCCAGCAGCTTAACCTATGGCACAGATACGCAGTATTTT. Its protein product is CASSLTYGTDTQYF.

The CDR3 bases are TGTGCCATCAGTGAGTCTGGGGGGACAGGAACCTACGAGCAGTACTTC. Translating it yields CAISESGGTGTYEQYF. This chain links TRBV10-3 with TRBJ2-7; 8 bases are shared with TRBD1. The germline CDR1 and CDR2 sequences are ENHRY and SYGVKD. V shed 0 bases, J shed 2 bases, and the junction held 6 bases outside the gene matches. The CDR3 has 16 residues.

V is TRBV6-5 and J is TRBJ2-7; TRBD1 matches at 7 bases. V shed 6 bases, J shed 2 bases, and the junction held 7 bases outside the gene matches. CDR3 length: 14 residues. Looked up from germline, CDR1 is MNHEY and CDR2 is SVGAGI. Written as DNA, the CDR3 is TGTGCCAGCAGGAACCGGGACAGCCCCTACGAGCAGTACTTC. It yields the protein CASRNRDSPYEQYF.